These 19 T cell receptor beta chains originate from one sample sequenced in a study of cytomegalovirus exposure and HLA in healthy donors. The method was immunoSEQ multiplex PCR; TCRdb's version includes in-frame clones alone and lacks a portion of them. The sample contains under 150,000 clones, around 87% of which appear only once. The sample comprised PBMCs. Source of these receptors: a woman aged 18-30 years in good health and CMV-seropositive.

This chain connects TRBV18 to TRBJ1-1; 9 nucleotides match TRBD1. Losses at the gene ends were 0 bases for V and 1 base for J; bases not matched to a gene: 9. Germline assignment: CDR1 KGHSH and CDR2 LQKENI. CDR3 length: 18 residues. The CDR3 nucleotides are TGTGCCAGCTCACCACCGGGACAGGGTGTAGGTTGGAACACTGAAGCTTTCTTT. Its protein is CASSPPGQGVGWNTEAFF.

The chain employs TRBV27 and TRBJ1-1, with D uncertain. V was trimmed by 2 bases and J by 5 bases, leaving 15 bases between them. Germline-derived CDR1 and CDR2 are MNHEY and SMNVEV (reference sequence). This CDR3 has 15 residues. The CDR3 nucleotides read TGTGCCAGCAGTTTAATACTGGGTGGAGGGACTGAAGCTTTCTTT. Translating it yields CASSLILGGGTEAFF.

The V and J genes are TRBV19 and TRBJ2-7, with 8 bases that match TRBD2. CDR1 is LNHDA and CDR2 is SQIVND in the germline V gene (reference sequence). This CDR3 contains 14 residues. Trimming removed 1 base from V and 1 base from J; junction bases left unmatched: 0. The CDR3 loop reads CASSIGGRSYEQYF. The DNA for the CDR3 is TGTGCCAGTAGTATAGGCGGGAGGTCCTACGAGCAGTACTTC.

The chain employs TRBV9 and TRBJ2-1; TRBD1 aligns across 7 bases. The germline gives CDR1 SGDLS, CDR2 YYNGEE. There are 13 residues in the CDR3. The V gene end was trimmed by 4 bases and the J gene end by 5 bases; junction bases not matched to a gene: 3. CDR3 sequence reads: CASSRDSNNEQFF. DNA of the CDR3: TGTGCCAGCAGCCGGGACAGTAACAATGAGCAGTTCTTC.

The chain is built from TRBV6-1 and TRBJ1-2; 7 nucleotides agree with TRBD1. V shed 5 bases, J shed 5 bases, and the junction held 8 bases outside the gene matches. This CDR3 spans 14 amino acids. Germline V gene lookup returns CDR1 MNHNS and CDR2 SASEGT. The DNA of the CDR3 is TGTGCCAGCAGTTTCGACAGGGTTGGATATGGCTACACCTTC. Translation: CASSFDRVGYGYTF.

The V call is TRBV5-8, the J call TRBJ2-6; D may be TRBD1 (5 bases). The length of the CDR3 is 15 residues. Trimming left V 4 bases short and J 1 base short, with 9 bases between. Germline values: CDR1 SGHTS, CDR2 YDEGEE. CDR3 loop: CASSLSGSGANVLTF. DNA for the CDR3: TGTGCCAGCAGCCTCTCAGGGTCTGGGGCCAACGTCCTGACTTTC.

The chain combines TRBV11-3 with TRBJ2-7; perhaps TRBD1 as D (6 bases). V gave up 5 bases and J gave up 8 bases, with 13 bases separating them. The CDR3 sequence is 12 residues long. The V gene's germline CDR1 is SGHNT and CDR2 YENEEA. CDR3 region: CASSQGSGKQYF. The CDR3 bases are TGTGCCAGCAGCCAGGGGTCGGGAAAGCAGTACTTC. Drawing the rest from reference TRBV11-3 and TRBJ2-7, the complete variable domain is EAGVVQSPRYKIIEKKQPVAFWCNPISGHNTLYWYLQNLGQGPELLIRYENEEAVDDSQLPKDRFSAERLKGVDSTLKIQPAELGDSAVYLCASSQGSGKQYFGPGTRLTVT.

This clone appeared a single time. This rearrangement joins TRBV9 to TRBJ2-7, with 7 bases that match TRBD2. Germline trimming cut 0 bases from V and 6 bases from J; bases unmatched to any gene: 15. The germline V gene encodes CDR1 SGDLS and CDR2 YYNGEE. The CDR3 loop spans 17 amino acids. CDR3 in amino acids: CASSVGGSGWFSGEQYF. CDR3 coding DNA: TGTGCCAGCAGCGTAGGGGGTAGCGGGTGGTTTTCGGGCGAGCAGTACTTC.

The chain has TRBV30 and TRBJ1-2; D perhaps matches TRBD1 (5 bases). V lost 0 bases and J 8 bases, leaving 16 bases between the germline ends. CDR3 length: 14 amino acids. Germline-derived CDR1 and CDR2 are GTSNPN and SVGIG (reference sequence). CDR3 amino acids: CAWSVGIRGVGYTF. CDR3 DNA sequence: TGTGCCTGGAGTGTAGGCATCCGGGGGGTCGGCTACACCTTC.

The J gene is TRBJ2-5, the V gene TRBV11-3; D is ambiguous. The V end lost 2 bases, the J end lost 4 bases, and 8 bases lay between the germline ends. Per germline, CDR1 SGHNT and CDR2 YENEEA. The CDR3 consists of 13 residues. CDR3 in amino acids: CASSLISLETQYF. CDR3 DNA: TGTGCCAGCAGCTTAATTAGTTTAGAGACCCAGTACTTC.

The rearrangement uses TRBV7-9 and TRBJ2-3; 12 bases align to TRBD2. The CDR3 length is 16 residues. The germline CDR1 and CDR2 sequences are SEHNR and FQNEAQ (reference sequence). V shed 3 bases, J shed 6 bases, and the junction held 7 bases outside the gene matches. For the CDR3, the DNA is TGTGCCAGCAGCTTCTCTAGCGGGAGGGTAGGGGATACGCAGTATTTT. As protein: CASSFSSGRVGDTQYF.

The count of this clone is one. The chain carries TRBV6-1 and TRBJ2-3; maybe TRBD2 (6 bases). The ends were cut back, 8 bases at V and 0 bases at J, with 12 bases in the middle. This CDR3 region has 14 residues. In germline, CDR1 is MNHNS, CDR2 SASEGT. The CDR3 protein is CASGLAGSTDTQYF. For the CDR3, the DNA is TGTGCCAGCGGGCTTGCGGGAAGCACAGATACGCAGTATTTT.

The chain couples TRBV7-6 to TRBJ2-7; D might be TRBD2 (5 bases). This CDR3 has 16 residues. V lost 4 bases, J lost 5 bases, and 21 bases lay in between. Per the germline V gene, CDR1 is SGHVS and CDR2 is FNYEAQ. The CDR3 region has the DNA TGTGCCAGCAGCTCTACCCCCGGAGGAGGACCACACGAGCAGTACTTC. This codes for CASSSTPGGGPHEQYF.

The V and J genes are TRBV29-1 and TRBJ1-1; 8 bases line up with TRBD1. This CDR3 has 14 amino acids. The germline CDR1 and CDR2 sequences are SQVTM and ANQGSEA. V lost 5 bases and J lost 4; bases outside the gene matches: 9. Written as DNA, the CDR3 is TGCAGCGTTCCAAACCGTGGACAGGGCACTGAAGCTTTCTTT. This translates into CSVPNRGQGTEAFF.

The genes are TRBV6-1 and TRBJ1-2; the match to TRBD1 covers 11 bases. Germline V gene lookup returns CDR1 MNHNS and CDR2 SASEGT. There are 13 residues in the CDR3. V lost 6 bases to trimming and J lost 7 bases; unmatched junction nucleotides: 4. The CDR3 DNA is TGTGCCAGCAGCGGACAGGGGGCCATTGGCTACACCTTC. Translation: CASSGQGAIGYTF.

The rearrangement uses TRBV6-5 and TRBJ1-5; possibly TRBD1 for D (5 bases). The V gene lost 4 bases and the J gene lost 6 bases, with 13 bases spanning the gap. CDR1 is MNHEY and CDR2 is SVGAGI in the germline V gene. This CDR3 spans 14 amino acids. The CDR3 DNA reads as TGTGCCAGCAGTTGGTCCGGGGGAGGTCAGCCCCAGCATTTT. This translates into CASSWSGGGQPQHF.

The chain employs TRBV6-5 and TRBJ1-1; a weak D match, TRBD1 (5 bases). Germline V lookup: CDR1 MNHEY, CDR2 SVGAGI. This CDR3 comprises 13 residues. Trimming stripped 5 bases from V and 1 base from J, with 8 bases between. CDR3 loop: CASSPGGNTEAFF. The DNA of the CDR3 is TGTGCCAGCAGTCCCGGGGGGAACACTGAAGCTTTCTTT.

The gene calls are TRBV5-1 and TRBJ2-7; possible D gene TRBD1, 7 bases. Germline CDR1 reads SGHRS; CDR2 reads YFSETQ. This CDR3 spans 14 amino acids. Between the trimmed V and J ends, which lost 5 bases and 5 bases, there was a span of 17 bases. CDR3 region: CASRPAQGGNEQYF. The CDR3 nucleotides read TGCGCCAGCAGGCCAGCTCAGGGGGGCAACGAGCAGTACTTC.

V gene TRBV30 combines with J gene TRBJ1-1; D is unresolved. Per germline, CDR1 GTSNPN and CDR2 SVGIG (reference sequence). Trimming removed 0 bases at V and 0 bases at J, with 14 bases between. This CDR3 has 16 residues. CDR3 protein: CAWSVLSADMNTEAFF. CDR3 nucleotides: TGTGCCTGGAGTGTTCTTTCGGCCGACATGAACACTGAAGCTTTCTTT.